This record covers a single T cell receptor (beta chain). It has no known antigen specificity. Qualities for individual bases were not recorded, and no much larger clone is one base off. The Qiagen DNeasy kit was used to extract genomic DNA from unsorted PBMCs and from the negatively selected CD4+ and CD8+ fractions. Using primers that anneal to V and J segments, immunoSEQ multiplex PCR amplified the TCR beta CDR3 regions. A synthetic immune receptor repertoire was used to minimize amplification bias, and any remaining bias was removed computationally after sequencing. Per the original workflow: Repertoire diversity was quantified as the Shannon entropy index using custom Python scripts. Unsorted, CD4+ and CD8+ repertoires were analyzed separately, except for combined analyses in which CD4+ and CD8+ sequences were merged in silico. A clone counted as expanded when the clone's frequency after treatment rose at least 2-fold relative to C1D1, and clones undetected at baseline were given a pseudocount of 0.5. Singleton clones were defined as clones with 0 or 1 copy at C1D1, and non-singleton clones were defined as clones with 2 or more copies. By matching protein sequences in sorted samples from the same patient, clones expanded in unsorted samples were annotated as CD4+, CD8+ or unknown. Wilcoxon tests on paired samples were used to test diversity changes from C1D1 to C4D1. Not all clones reach the TCRdb copy of this immuneACCESS table, which keeps in-frame sequences only. Checked studies attribute under half of the gap to unresolved V genes and leave the rest unexplained. The DNA gave D and trimming, while V, J and clone size come from that table. The sample table holds tens of thousands of clones, of which approximately 91% were seen once. Of the sample, about 20% is held by the ten largest clones.

The CDR3 goes from the cysteine to the phenylalanine over 12 residues. The kept DNA is CDR3 alone, 36 bases in frame from the first base. Relative to germline, V is missing 8 bases and J is missing 4 bases, with 5 bases of the junction outside any gene match. Reading the germline V gene gives CDR1 MNHNS and CDR2 SASEGT. In the paper's terms, the time point label means: cycle 1 day 1 (C1D1), immediately before nivolumab initiation. Every trial patient had relapsed following autologous stem cell transplantation, and prior brentuximab vedotin exposure was what differed among cohorts A, B and C. The trial cohort included more than 55 patients with relapsed/refractory classical Hodgkin lymphoma, and each patient had a best overall response of complete response, partial response or progressive disease. Trial patients were treated with single-agent nivolumab in the multi-cohort phase II CheckMate 205 trial. An independent review committee assessed best overall response using the 2007 International Working Group response criteria. Trial PBMCs were collected just before the start of nivolumab (C1D1) and during therapy at cycle 2 day 1 and cycle 4 day 1. After peripheral blood was drawn into 8 mL Vacutainer Cell Preparation Tubes, PBMCs were isolated by centrifugation and then cryopreserved.

The sample originates from a study of PD-1 blockade in classical Hodgkin lymphoma (dated by TCRdb to about 2020). Regarding the complete study: Nivolumab dosing was 3 mg/kg intravenously every 2 weeks, continuing until either disease progression or unacceptable toxicity. To define a peripheral blood immune signature of response to PD-1 blockade in classical Hodgkin lymphoma, the study combined TCR beta sequencing with CyTOF. Study-level results and caveats: By C4D1, a significant rise was seen in CD4+ TCR diversity but not in CD8+ TCR diversity (p=0.0027 vs p=0.16), and the rise was most apparent among complete responders (p=0.02). Lower diversity was seen in patients whose nivolumab began less than 1 year after ASCT, and these patients were left out of later analyses so that immune reconstitution would not confound the results. The study was restricted to a single clinical trial cohort, and the causes of repertoire differences, possibly disease activity or prior therapy, were left undefined. Trial patients with a complete response had baseline diversity similar to that of newly diagnosed patients, while partial responders and progressors had significantly lower diversity. Baseline TCR diversity was reported to be lower in newly diagnosed patients than in healthy donors and to be lower still in relapsed/refractory patients.

The sequence was collected from a human donor with classical Hodgkin lymphoma. The chain employs TRBV6-1 and TRBJ2-7, with 7 bases aligning to TRBD1. Sequenced here: peripheral blood mononuclear cells (PBMCs), sampled at baseline. The CDR3 sequence is CASGQGVYEQYF. Read as DNA, the sequence is TGTGCCAGCGGCCAGGGGGTTTACGAGCAGTACTTC.